Sequencing of this TCR beta chain was carried out in a study of cytomegalovirus exposure and HLA in healthy donors. The donors were part of the validation cohort of roughly 130 subjects. That cohort was separate from the first cohort, which comprised some 670 subjects. From germline, CDR1 is MNHEY and CDR2 SVGAGI. The J segment lost 2 bases and the V segment lost 6 bases, leaving 8 bases of the junction unmatched. This CDR3 has 15 residues. Only in-frame clones appear in the TCRdb table, and some are missing; sequencing was by immunoSEQ multiplex PCR. The sample lists some 75,000 clones, around 96% occurring once. About this clone: Antigen specificity is unknown.

Study-wide points: The study designated 160 or so TCR beta chains cytomegalovirus-associated. In vitro data verified a few CMV-associated chains as specific for CMV antigens. Reports indicated that the classifier achieved high specificity and sensitivity in diagnosing cytomegalovirus status.

The sample consisted of PBMCs. The receptor comes from a woman aged 18-35 years in good health and CMV-seronegative. V and J are TRBV6-5 and TRBJ1-1; 8 nucleotides match TRBD1. CDR3 loop: CASRSTGGPNTEAFF. The DNA of the CDR3 is TGTGCCAGCAGGTCAACAGGGGGGCCAAACACTGAAGCTTTCTTT.